This T cell receptor beta chain was recovered during a study of blood T cell repertoires in COVID-19. About the research overall: PBMCs, B-cell-depleted T cells, or T cells provided the cDNA or gDNA that made up the material.

The CDR3 totals 14 residues. Trimming stripped 1 base from V and 5 bases from J, with 12 bases between. Germline assignment: CDR1 SGHAT and CDR2 FQNNGV. The method was immunoSEQ multiplex PCR; TCRdb's version includes in-frame clones alone and lacks a portion of them. This sample has about 220,000 clones, with around 82% found just once. This clonotype originated in a woman in her 70s with acute or convalescent COVID-19. The sample was peripheral blood. This chain joins TRBV11-2 and TRBJ2-7; D is unclear. The CDR3 here is CASSLGGPNNEQYF. For the CDR3, the DNA is TGTGCCAGCAGCTTAGGTGGGCCCAATAACGAGCAGTACTTC.